In this sample, the clone carrying this T cell receptor beta chain turned up a few times. Its target is not known. The germline V and J ends were trimmed by 4 bases and 8 bases, with 11 bases remaining between them. Germline CDR1 SGHTA, CDR2 FQGNSA. The CDR3 covers 12 residues. MiXCR, run by TCRdb on the 5' RACE reads, gives a single entry per CDR3 protein. This sample has around 87,000 distinct CDR3 sequences, with around 12% found just once. Time point: sample taken at primary tumor resection. 72 TRACERx patients with early, untreated non-small cell lung cancer donated samples. Tumor, nontumor lung or frozen PBMC supplied whole RNA, sequenced without sorting. The data were obtained in a study of spatial heterogeneity in lung cancer. Study-level background: In raw reads, more than eight appearances on average were recorded for each unique TCR and UMI combination. Study results and caveats: Blood carried ubiquitous expanded tumor TCRs more at resection than follow-up.

The clonotype comes from a male donor with early-stage non-small cell lung cancer. This chain connects TRBV7-2 to TRBJ1-1; perhaps TRBD1 as D (5 bases). This sample comprised PBMCs, obtained at surgery. The DNA for the CDR3 is TGTGCCAGCAGCTCCCCGCCAGGGGAAGCTTTCTTT. It translates to CASSSPPGEAFF.